This entry describes one T cell receptor (beta chain). What it recognizes is unknown. The CDR3 loop spans 13 amino acids. Germline lookup yields CDR1 SGHAT and CDR2 FQNNGV. Between the trimmed V and J ends, which lost 0 bases and 8 bases, there was a span of 7 bases. This entry is derived from a study of identifying expanded T cells in peripheral blood. Study-level findings and limits: Approximately two-week clone count variance significantly increased as total template count grew. Over around two and four weeks, about 16.4 and 19 clones changed, versus around 1.3 between replicates.

During the collection period, no donor immune events like infections were recorded. Sequencing used immunoSEQ multiplex PCR; TCRdb keeps in-frame clones, though not all of them. The sample shows some 91,000 clones, roughly 88% of them seen only once. The chain combines TRBV11-2 with TRBJ2-2; D is unclear. Sequencing input: blood. The sequence was obtained from a person aged 18 to 75 in good health. CDR3 sequence (DNA): TGTGCCAGCAGCTTAGATGCCCCTGGGGAGCTGTTTTTT. This gives the protein CASSLDAPGELFF.